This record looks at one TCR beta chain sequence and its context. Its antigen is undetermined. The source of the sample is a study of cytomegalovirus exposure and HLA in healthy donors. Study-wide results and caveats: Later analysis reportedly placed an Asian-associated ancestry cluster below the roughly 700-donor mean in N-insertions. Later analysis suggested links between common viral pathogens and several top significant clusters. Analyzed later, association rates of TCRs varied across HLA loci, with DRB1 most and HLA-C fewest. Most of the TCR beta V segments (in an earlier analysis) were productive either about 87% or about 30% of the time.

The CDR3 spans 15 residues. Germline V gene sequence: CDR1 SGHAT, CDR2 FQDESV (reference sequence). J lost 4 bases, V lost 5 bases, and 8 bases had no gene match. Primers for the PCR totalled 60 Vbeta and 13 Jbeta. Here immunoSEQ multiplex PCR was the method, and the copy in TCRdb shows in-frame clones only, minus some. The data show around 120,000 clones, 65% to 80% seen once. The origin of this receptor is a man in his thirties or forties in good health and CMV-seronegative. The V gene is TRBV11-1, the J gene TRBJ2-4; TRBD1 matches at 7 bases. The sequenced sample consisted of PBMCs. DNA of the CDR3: TGTGCCAGCAGCGAATGGGACAGCGAAAAAAACATTCAGTACTTC. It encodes CASSEWDSEKNIQYF.